Presented here are 15 T cell receptor beta chains from one specimen sequenced in a study of blood T cell repertoires in COVID-19 (dated by TCRdb to between 2020 and 2021). Library preparation was by the immunoSEQ multiplex PCR assay. TCRdb re-hosts the immuneACCESS table, in-frame sequences only. Its copies lack some clones; in the studies checked, an unresolved V gene accounts for under half of them, and the cause for the rest is not known. A total of about 120,000 clones appear in this sample, 85% of them only once. Jointly, the top ten make up over 20% of the sample. The sample consisted of peripheral blood. Source of these receptors: a woman older than 75 with acute or convalescent COVID-19.

The gene calls are TRBV5-1 and TRBJ2-1, with 8 nucleotides matching TRBD1. Per germline, CDR1 SGHRS and CDR2 YFSETQ. J gave up 5 bases and V 3 bases, and 4 bases lay outside the gene matches. The CDR3 covers 14 residues. Here the CDR3 reads CASSYQGANNEQFF. The CDR3 DNA is TGCGCCAGCAGCTACCAGGGGGCGAACAATGAGCAGTTCTTC.

This clone was seen a single time. The rearrangement uses TRBV5-1 and TRBJ2-5; D is perhaps TRBD2 (6 bases). Trimming stripped 5 bases from V and 2 bases from J, with 10 bases between. The CDR3 runs to 13 residues. Germline V lookup: CDR1 SGHRS, CDR2 YFSETQ. CDR3 in amino acids: CASREGFQETQYF. For the CDR3, the DNA is TGCGCCAGCAGGGAGGGATTTCAAGAGACCCAGTACTTC. Filled out from reference TRBV5-1 and TRBJ2-5, the complete variable domain reads KAGVTQTPRYLIKTRGQQVTLSCSPISGHRSVSWYQQTPGQGLQFLFEYFSETQRNKGNFPGRFSGRQFSNSRSEMNVSTLELGDSALYLCASREGFQETQYFGPGTRLLVL.

CDR3 residues: CASSRAGGRTDTQYF. The CDR3 region has the DNA TGTGCCAGCAGCCGAGCAGGGGGACGCACAGATACGCAGTATTTT. V is TRBV6-5 and J is TRBJ2-3; 7 nucleotides align to TRBD1. The V segment lost 6 bases and the J segment 1 base; nucleotides outside the gene matches: 7. This CDR3 has 15 residues. Germline lookup yields CDR1 MNHEY and CDR2 SVGAGI.

This clone was counted a few times. This sequence joins TRBV18 and TRBJ2-1, with TRBD2 identical over 8 bases. The CDR3 runs 16 residues. The germline V gene has CDR1 KGHSH and CDR2 LQKENI. The V segment lost 0 bases and the J segment 4 bases; nucleotides outside the gene matches: 5. CDR3 in amino acids: CASSPPGRGEYNEQFF. Here the CDR3 DNA reads TGTGCCAGCTCACCACCGGGGCGGGGGGAGTACAATGAGCAGTTCTTC.

This chain joins TRBV2 and TRBJ1-4; 7 nucleotides align to TRBD1. There are 14 residues in the CDR3. V lost 3 bases to trimming and J lost 8 bases; unmatched junction nucleotides: 6. CDR1 and CDR2 (germline): SNHLY, FYNNEI. The CDR3 DNA reads TGTGCCAGCAGTGAGGGACAGAGGCTGGAAAAACTGTTTTTT. Translation gives CASSEGQRLEKLFF.

The chain joins TRBV19 to TRBJ2-7; the match to TRBD2 covers 8 bases. Germline V CDR1 and CDR2: LNHDA, SQIVND (reference sequence). The CDR3 is 15 residues long. The trim removed 3 bases at V and 1 base at J, leaving 5 bases unmatched. CDR3 sequence (DNA): TGTGCCAGTAGTATCTCCAGCGGGGGTTCCTACGAGCAGTACTTC. It yields the protein CASSISSGGSYEQYF.

This CDR3 is CSVGEGVGGYTF. The CDR3 nucleotides read TGCAGCGTTGGTGAAGGGGTGGGTGGCTACACCTTC. This chain uses TRBV29-1 with TRBJ1-2, with a possible D match to TRBD1 (5 bases). V shed 4 bases and J shed 7 bases, with 13 bases lying between them. CDR3 length equals 12 residues. Germline CDR1 SQVTM, CDR2 ANQGSEA.

The chain employs TRBV2 and TRBJ1-2; 8 bases are a match to TRBD1. The V gene's germline CDR1 is SNHLY and CDR2 FYNNEI. The CDR3 runs to 15 residues. J gave up 8 bases and V 1 base, and 9 bases lay outside the gene matches. The CDR3 DNA follows: TGTGCCAGCAGTGAAGTACGACAGGGGCGGGAAGGCTACACCTTC. It encodes CASSEVRQGREGYTF.

The V gene is TRBV3-1 (or the pseudogene TRBV3-2), the J gene TRBJ1-2; possible D gene TRBD1, 5 bases. The germline gives CDR1 LGHDT, CDR2 YNNKEL (reference sequence). The V and J ends lost 4 bases and 7 bases respectively, with 13 bases between them. This CDR3 has 13 residues. The CDR3 region has the DNA TGTGCCAGCAGCCCCGGGGGAACTTTTGGCTACACCTTC. This sequence encodes CASSPGGTFGYTF.

This rearrangement joins TRBV25-1 to TRBJ2-1, with TRBD2 as a possible D gene (7 bases). The V gene's germline CDR1 is MGHDK and CDR2 SYGVNS. The CDR3 loop spans 16 amino acids. Trimming cost V 5 bases and J 8 bases, with 22 bases left between them. Written as DNA, the CDR3 is TGTGCCAGCAGTCCCTCCGGGGGGCAGGAAAACGATGAGCAGTTCTTC. This encodes CASSPSGGQENDEQFF.

This CDR3 reads CASSLPNRITSGGAPYNEQFF. CDR3 nucleotides: TGCGCCAGCAGCTTGCCTAACCGGATTACTAGCGGGGGGGCCCCCTACAATGAGCAGTTCTTC. V gene TRBV5-1 combines with J gene TRBJ2-1, with 13 bases fitting TRBD2. V lost 1 base to trimming and J lost 2 bases; unmatched junction nucleotides: 15. The CDR3 has 21 residues. Germline-derived CDR1 and CDR2 are SGHRS and YFSETQ.

This clone was observed a single time. The CDR3: CASSSWSGGATDTQYF. As DNA, the CDR3 is TGCGCCAGCAGCTCCTGGTCGGGCGGGGCCACAGATACGCAGTATTTT. This chain links TRBV5-1 with TRBJ2-3; D may be TRBD2 (6 bases). The CDR3 totals 16 residues. Between the trimmed V and J ends, which lost 3 bases and 2 bases, there was a span of 16 bases. Looked up from germline, CDR1 is SGHRS and CDR2 is YFSETQ.

The gene calls are TRBV5-4 and TRBJ1-4, with D perhaps TRBD1 (6 bases). From germline, CDR1 is SGHNT and CDR2 YYREEE (reference sequence). The CDR3 consists of 17 residues. With 5 bases removed from V and 8 bases from J, the gap between germline ends came to 25 bases. The CDR3 region has the DNA TGTGCCAGCAGTTACCACCCCGGGGGGGCCCCTCAGGAAAAACTGTTTTTT. Amino acids: CASSYHPGGAPQEKLFF.

This clone was counted only a few times. The chain joins TRBV2 to TRBJ1-3, with no clear D. There are 14 residues in the CDR3. In germline, CDR1 is SNHLY, CDR2 FYNNEI. Trimming took off 4 bases at V and 2 bases at J, with 9 bases between the two ends. The DNA of the CDR3 is TGTGCCAGCAGTGGTACGCGTACTGGAAACACCATATATTTT. Its protein is CASSGTRTGNTIYF.

The chain has TRBV18 and TRBJ1-1; TRBD1 might be the D (5 bases). In germline, CDR1 is KGHSH, CDR2 LQKENI. The V gene lost 6 bases and the J gene lost 1 base, with 18 bases spanning the gap. The CDR3 has 16 amino acids. The CDR3 region is CASSFTAPTGNTEAFF. CDR3 DNA sequence: TGTGCCAGCTCTTTTACAGCGCCCACAGGGAACACTGAAGCTTTCTTT.